Below, 13 T cell receptor beta chains from the same sample are listed, as sequenced in a study of early stage breast cancer tumors. Produced via immunoSEQ multiplex PCR; TCRdb's table is partial and in-frame only. The profile covers roughly 6,500 clones, with about 62% appearing a single time and roughly 14% taken by the ten largest. Sequenced sample: normal breast tissue next to the tumor. These receptor sequences come from a person aged 50-59 years with breast cancer.

The chain uses TRBV5-1 and TRBJ2-4; either TRBD1 or TRBD2 may fit D (5 bases each). Trimming pared 4 bases from V and 8 bases from J, leaving 19 bases between. Germline values: CDR1 SGHRS, CDR2 YFSETQ. This CDR3 comprises 15 residues. The CDR3 nucleotides read TGCGCCAGCAGCCCTGGGACCAACCTGAGAGACATTCAGTACTTC. As protein: CASSPGTNLRDIQYF.

The chain is built from TRBV5-6 and TRBJ2-1, with D possibly being TRBD2 (5 bases). The germline V gene has CDR1 SGHDT and CDR2 YYEEEE. CDR3 size: 14 residues. The V end lost 4 bases, the J end lost 7 bases, and 15 bases lay between the germline ends. Here the CDR3 reads CASSPGRSGNEQFF. CDR3 nucleotides: TGTGCCAGCAGCCCCGGACGCTCGGGGAATGAGCAGTTCTTC.

This chain connects TRBV6-5 to TRBJ1-3, with a tentative D call TRBD1 (5 bases). V gave up 8 bases and J gave up 2 bases, with 13 bases separating them. The germline gives CDR1 MNHEY, CDR2 SVGAGI. The CDR3 is made up of 14 amino acids. The CDR3 is CASGQGATGNTIYF. In DNA, the CDR3 is TGTGCCAGCGGGCAGGGTGCCACTGGAAACACCATATATTTT.

V is TRBV9 and J is TRBJ2-7, with D tentatively TRBD1 or TRBD2 (5 bases each). V lost 0 bases to trimming and J lost 7 bases, with 14 bases between them. The germline CDR1 and CDR2 sequences are SGDLS and YYNGEE. The CDR3 consists of 14 residues. CDR3 DNA sequence: TGTGCCAGCAGCGTAGGGACACTACCGGGGGAGCAGTACTTC. This gives the protein CASSVGTLPGEQYF.

This chain uses TRBV4-1 with TRBJ1-1, with D uncertain. CDR3 length: 16 amino acids. Germline V gene sequence: CDR1 MGHRA, CDR2 YSYEKL. Trimming removed 2 bases at V and 0 bases at J, with 13 bases between. DNA for the CDR3: TGCGCCAGCAGCCAATTAGGACCAAAGATGAACACTGAAGCTTTCTTT. This sequence encodes CASSQLGPKMNTEAFF.

This chain links TRBV5-1 with TRBJ2-5, with 8 bases lining up with TRBD1. The DNA end lines up better with TRBJ2-7; the J call may be wrong. The CDR3 spans 16 residues. Looked up from germline, CDR1 is SGHRS and CDR2 is YFSETQ. This CDR3 is CASSLGLRQGLGEQYF. CDR3 DNA: TGCGCCAGCAGCTTGGGCCTCCGACAGGGGTTAGGCGAGCAGTACTTC.

The chain has TRBV5-4 and TRBJ1-1; D is unclear. The CDR3 sequence is 16 residues long. CDR1 is SGHNT and CDR2 is YYREEE in the germline V gene (reference sequence). Trimming removed 0 bases at V and 2 bases at J, with 14 bases between. The CDR3 nucleotides are TGTGCCAGCAGCTTGGAGGGTAGAGGGAGCAACACTGAAGCTTTCTTT. Encoded protein: CASSLEGRGSNTEAFF.

The chain is built from TRBV7-9 and TRBJ2-3, with D unclear. Looked up from germline, CDR1 is SEHNR and CDR2 is FQNEAQ (reference sequence). The CDR3 length is 14 residues. Trimming removed 1 base from V and 0 bases from J, with 5 bases in between. The CDR3 spells CASSLEGSTDTQYF. CDR3 nucleotide sequence: TGTGCCAGCAGCTTAGAAGGGAGCACAGATACGCAGTATTTT.

This chain uses TRBV18 with TRBJ2-7; D is unresolved. V shed 3 bases and J shed 7 bases, with 13 bases lying between them. From germline, CDR1 is KGHSH and CDR2 LQKENI. The CDR3 runs to 13 residues. The CDR3 is CASSPLVAEEQYF. The CDR3, as DNA: TGTGCCAGCTCACCTCTAGTGGCGGAAGAGCAGTACTTC.

The chain combines TRBV2 with TRBJ2-7, with 9 nucleotides matching TRBD2. J lost 3 bases, V lost 4 bases, and 16 bases had no gene match. CDR1 SNHLY and CDR2 FYNNEI come from the germline V gene. CDR3 size: 18 residues. The CDR3 DNA is TGTGCCAGCAGTGTGATTATAGCGGGAGTTTTTTTGAGCTACGAGCAGTACTTC. Its protein product is CASSVIIAGVFLSYEQYF.

The chain recombines TRBV10-3 with TRBJ2-7, with D possibly TRBD2 on 5 matching bases. The CDR3 contains 14 residues. Deletions cut 9 bases from V and 2 bases from J, with 17 bases between. The germline gives CDR1 ENHRY, CDR2 SYGVKD. The CDR3 is CAIGARGTTYEQYF. CDR3 DNA: TGTGCCATTGGAGCTCGGGGAACAACCTACGAGCAGTACTTC.

This clone showed up just a few times. The chain joins TRBV29-1 to TRBJ2-3; D is unresolved. The germline V gene encodes CDR1 SQVTM and CDR2 ANQGSEA. Trimming removed 4 bases at V and 5 bases at J, with 13 bases between. The CDR3 contains 13 residues. The CDR3 sequence: CSVVRISLDTQYF. CDR3 bases: TGCAGCGTTGTTCGTATTAGCTTAGATACGCAGTATTTT.

CDR3 DNA: TGTGCCAGCAGCGTGGGACAGGGGGATTCAGAGACCCAGTACTTC. This encodes CASSVGQGDSETQYF. The genes are TRBV9 and TRBJ2-5; 11 nucleotides align to TRBD1. The ends lost 2 bases at V and 4 bases at J; junction bases unmatched: 4. CDR3 length: 15 residues. Looked up from germline, CDR1 is SGDLS and CDR2 is YYNGEE.